A selection of T cell receptor beta chains follows, all from one sample in a study of T cells in Graves' hyperthyroidism and ophthalmopathy. TCRdb reprocessed the multiplex PCR reads via MiXCR and lists one record per CDR3 protein. The sample contains roughly 580,000 distinct CDR3 sequences, about 15% of which appear only once. The sequencing input was blood. These receptors came from a woman between 25 and 40 years old with Graves' hyperthyroidism that later progressed to Graves' ophthalmopathy. Both conserved end residues are part of each CDR3. Each record gives: V gene, J gene, D gene, clone size, CDR3 DNA, CDR3 protein. The D gene is left open where the match is weak. A row's size may be missing; if present it is once, few, many or a size class.

v_gene: TRBV3-1
j_gene: TRBJ2-1
d_gene: .
abundance: many
CDR3nt: TGTGCCAGCAGCCAAGATGAGGGGCCCAATGAGCAGTTCTTC
CDR3aa: CASSQDEGPNEQFF

v_gene: TRBV11-3
j_gene: TRBJ2-3
d_gene: .
abundance: many
CDR3nt: TGTGCCAGCAGCGGAGGAGGAGGGGGGGGCACAGATACGCAGTATTTT
CDR3aa: CASSGGGGGGTDTQYF

v_gene: TRBV7-2
j_gene: TRBJ2-7
d_gene: TRBD1
abundance: many
CDR3nt: TGTGCCAGCAGCTGGCCGACAGGGGGCGCCGTTATTGGTGAGCAGTACTTC
CDR3aa: CASSWPTGGAVIGEQYF

v_gene: TRBV12-3/TRBV12-4
j_gene: TRBJ2-5
d_gene: .
abundance: many
CDR3nt: TGTGCCAGCAGTTTACTGACAGCTCGTGAGACCCAGTACTTC
CDR3aa: CASSLLTARETQYF

v_gene: TRBV20-1
j_gene: TRBJ2-1
d_gene: .
abundance: .
CDR3nt: TGCAGTGCTAGAGAGGGGGGCAATGAGCAGTTCTTC
CDR3aa: CSAREGGNEQFF

v_gene: TRBV4-3
j_gene: TRBJ1-1
d_gene: .
abundance: .
CDR3nt: TGCGCCAGCAGCCAGACGGACACCTTGAACACTGAAGCTTTCTTT
CDR3aa: CASSQTDTLNTEAFF

v_gene: TRBV6-2/TRBV6-3
j_gene: TRBJ2-5
d_gene: .
abundance: many
CDR3nt: TGTGCCAGCAGAAAAGAACTACAGGACATGGCCCAGTACTTC
CDR3aa: CASRKELQDMAQYF

v_gene: TRBV5-5
j_gene: TRBJ1-1
d_gene: .
abundance: .
CDR3nt: TGTGCCAGCAGCCGGACATGGACGATCCCTGAAGCTTTCTTT
CDR3aa: CASSRTWTIPEAFF

v_gene: TRBV7-9
j_gene: TRBJ2-1
d_gene: TRBD2
abundance: .
CDR3nt: TGTGCCAGCAGTTACCGGACTAGCGGGAGACTAAACAATGAGCAGTTCTTC
CDR3aa: CASSYRTSGRLNNEQFF

v_gene: TRBV9
j_gene: TRBJ2-3
d_gene: TRBD2
abundance: .
CDR3nt: TGTGCCAGCAGCGCCGGGACTAGCGGGAGAGAAGTGGGCACAGATACGCAGTATTTT
CDR3aa: CASSAGTSGREVGTDTQYF

v_gene: TRBV9
j_gene: TRBJ2-7
d_gene: .
abundance: .
CDR3nt: TGTGCCAGCAGCCCTCACTTGGGTGTACCTTCCTACGAGCAGTACTTC
CDR3aa: CASSPHLGVPSYEQYF

v_gene: TRBV6-5
j_gene: TRBJ1-1
d_gene: TRBD1
abundance: .
CDR3nt: TGTGCCGGCCAGGGGGGGGACACTGATGCTTTCTTT
CDR3aa: CAGQGGDTDAFF

v_gene: TRBV7-2
j_gene: TRBJ2-3
d_gene: TRBD1
abundance: .
CDR3nt: TGTGCCAGCAGATACGACAGGGACACAGATACGCAGTATTTT
CDR3aa: CASRYDRDTDTQYF

v_gene: TRBV10-3
j_gene: TRBJ2-1
d_gene: .
abundance: .
CDR3nt: TGTGCCATCAGACGGGACACCACCCGGGATGAGCAGTTCTTC
CDR3aa: CAIRRDTTRDEQFF

v_gene: TRBV29-1
j_gene: TRBJ1-4
d_gene: .
abundance: many
CDR3nt: TGCAGCGTTTGGTCTGGGTTGGGTGAAAAACTGTTTTTT
CDR3aa: CSVWSGLGEKLFF

v_gene: TRBV6-5
j_gene: TRBJ1-1
d_gene: .
abundance: many
CDR3nt: TGTGCCAGCAGTTACTCAGCGGGGAGTGCGTGGAACACTGAAGCTTTCTTT
CDR3aa: CASSYSAGSAWNTEAFF

v_gene: TRBV24-1
j_gene: TRBJ1-6
d_gene: .
abundance: .
CDR3nt: TGTGCCACCAGTGATTCGGGGTCACCCCTCCACTTT
CDR3aa: CATSDSGSPLHF

v_gene: TRBV24-1
j_gene: TRBJ2-1
d_gene: TRBD1
abundance: .
CDR3nt: TGTGCCACCAGTGATCGGGACAGTAGTTACAATGAGCAGTTCTTC
CDR3aa: CATSDRDSSYNEQFF

v_gene: TRBV10-3
j_gene: TRBJ2-3
d_gene: .
abundance: many
CDR3nt: TGTGCCATCAGTGTGCCAGGAGCAGATACGCAGTATTTT
CDR3aa: CAISVPGADTQYF

v_gene: TRBV5-1
j_gene: TRBJ2-7
d_gene: TRBD2
abundance: few
CDR3nt: TGCGCCAGCCAGGTACTAGCGGGAGGTATCTACGAGCAGTACTTC
CDR3aa: CASQVLAGGIYEQYF

v_gene: TRBV15
j_gene: TRBJ2-5
d_gene: .
abundance: many
CDR3nt: TGTGCCACCAGCAGGCTTACAGGGGAGGCGGAGACCCAGTACTTC
CDR3aa: CATSRLTGEAETQYF

v_gene: TRBV3-1
j_gene: TRBJ2-3
d_gene: TRBD2
abundance: many
CDR3nt: TGTGCCAGCAGCCAAGTACCTAGCGGGAGCACAGATACGCAGTATTTT
CDR3aa: CASSQVPSGSTDTQYF

v_gene: TRBV12-3/TRBV12-4
j_gene: TRBJ2-7
d_gene: .
abundance: many
CDR3nt: TGTGCCAGCAGTTTATCCGGGGGAGACTACGAGCAGTACTTC
CDR3aa: CASSLSGGDYEQYF

v_gene: TRBV27
j_gene: TRBJ2-3
d_gene: TRBD2
abundance: many
CDR3nt: TGTGCCAGCAGTCCTTCAGGCGTAGGACTAGCGGGAGGGGAAGCAGATACGCAGTATTTT
CDR3aa: CASSPSGVGLAGGEADTQYF